Here is one T cell receptor (beta chain) with its context. In the authors' methods: Estimation of nucleated cell counts was performed using reference gene primer amplification. TCRdb's copy holds only in-frame clones and misses some; the assay was immunoSEQ multiplex PCR. V and J calls plus clone size are reproduced from that table; the DNA served to infer D and trimming. The sample holds approximately 300,000 clones, around 86% seen once. This sample is drawn from a study of blood T cell repertoires in COVID-19. Study-wide background: Whether acute or convalescent, the COVID-19 samples came from the United States, Italy and Spain. In each case, the material was cDNA or gDNA derived from T cells, B-cell-depleted T cells, or PBMCs.

This CDR3 contains 14 residues. Germline values: CDR1 SQVTM, CDR2 ANQGSEA. V lost 4 bases and J lost 1, with 14 bases in between. The receptor was isolated from a woman aged 45-59 years with acute or convalescent COVID-19. What was sequenced was peripheral blood. The chain carries TRBV29-1 and TRBJ2-7; D remains ambiguous. The CDR3 DNA reads as TGCAGCGTTGTACGTGGTAACTTTTCCTACGAGCAGTACTTC. Translated, it gives CSVVRGNFSYEQYF.